This TCR beta chain was retrieved from a study of cytomegalovirus exposure and HLA in healthy donors listed by TCRdb under 2017. General notes on the study: In an earlier analysis of some 610 of the donors, 276 Gb of sequence data and 90 million to 120 million unique TCR beta sequences from 180 million or so T cells were reported. Rather than using new phenotypic data, the later analysis identified candidate immune exposures from TCR beta sequences and from how often those sequences occurred across donors. To study patterns of TCR occurrence, a later analysis re-analyzed previously published TCR beta repertoires from 550 to 800 donors and added high-resolution HLA genotyping. Several DR-DQ haplotypes were treated as single units for association and clustering because of strong linkage in the cohort. The number of donors typed differed by locus, with 629-630 for A, B, C, DRB1 and DQB1, over 500 for DQA1, over 600 for DPA1, and about 450 for DPB1. Of the roughly 430 genotyped donors, approximately 80% fell in the genetic ancestry cluster associated with self-reported Caucasian donors. Among around 400 genotyped donors of the cohort, an average of about 220,000 unique TCR beta nucleotide sequences was sequenced per donor, of which about 19% were non-productive. Donor age, sex, ethnicity and CMV serostatus were collected together with the repertoire data. The study aimed to test whether signatures of past pathogen exposure could be identified by cataloging public T cell receptors. The T cell repertoires of 666 subjects were profiled by immunosequencing and related to cytomegalovirus serostatus. To decide whether each TCR beta V gene segment behaved as functional or pseudogenic, an earlier analysis of approximately 600 of the donors relied on high-throughput TCR beta sequencing. All discovery cohort repertoires had been generated on a single sequencing platform. HLA typing covered class I and class II loci at four-digit resolution. Roughly 300 gigabases of sequencing data and about 92 million unique TCR sequences made up an early release that covered approximately 620 HLA-typed donors. A separate validation cohort of approximately 130 different subjects was used in addition to the 666-subject first cohort. In a later genetic analysis, genome-wide SNP genotypes for about 60% of the 666 donors were used, and that subset was treated as a discovery cohort. To predict cytomegalovirus infection status, the study combined high-throughput TCR immunosequencing, statistical association of individual TCRs with disease status, and machine learning.

Of note for this clone: Its antigen has not been determined. It has no much larger one-base neighbor in the sample; base qualities were not kept.

In total, 600 or so healthy bone marrow donors made up the cohort. All cohort members were sampled while nominally healthy, although unrecorded immune exposures were likely present. The donor was CMV seropositive and belonged to the group of 250 to 300 seropositive cohort members. Each donor provided a peripheral blood sample, and peripheral blood mononuclear cells were used for TCR beta sequencing. Genomic DNA was extracted from the blood cell samples with the Qiagen DNeasy Blood Extraction Kit. Study-wide findings and limitations: A later analysis found that TCR association rates varied across HLA loci, with DRB1 alleles showing the most associated TCRs and HLA-C alleles the fewest. When HLA alleles, especially DR and DQ, strongly co-occurred, TCR associations were difficult to assign to individual alleles. Correlated functional status among segregating V segments might be attributable to linkage disequilibrium, but an unknown experimental factor could not be ruled out. The authors suggested that the approach could potentially be generalized to other disease states and immunological phenotypes. A further reported finding was that TCR beta sequences accurately predicted the HLA-A and HLA-B alleles for most subjects in the first cohort. In vitro tests confirmed that a few of the cytomegalovirus-associated TCR beta chains recognize cytomegalovirus antigens. An earlier analysis of some 560 of the donors showed that most TCR beta V segments appeared in productive rearrangements either about 87% or about 30% of the time, which broadly matched IMGT annotations. Approximately 16 rarely observed V segments, including chromosome 9 orphons, were excluded from the earlier analysis of approximately 500 of the donors because counts were too low. A cluster of highly shared sequence variants was judged likely to represent a technical artifact of the sequencing pipeline. The study listed 164 TCR beta chains as associated with cytomegalovirus. According to a later analysis, parvovirus B19, influenza, CMV and Epstein-Barr virus appeared linked to several top co-occurrence clusters. Because HLA typing was missing for some donors at each locus, association tests included only the typed subset. While some public TCRs were present in many individuals, most TCR sequences turned up only very rarely across donors. In both the original and validation cohorts, the classifier was reported to diagnose cytomegalovirus status with high specificity and sensitivity. CMV serostatus was the only immune exposure information available for the cohort. The cohort was sequenced for TCR beta chains only, and without alpha or paired-chain data the features that could be detected were limited. In a later genetic analysis, a missense DCLRE1C variant was associated with V-gene and J-gene trimming of TCR beta chains, and the association was replicated in an independent cohort. A later analysis associated about 17,000 TCR beta sequences with specific HLA alleles at a false discovery rate of 0.05. In a later analysis, HLA-associated TCR beta chains were found to be more clonally expanded and to have lower generation probabilities than equally common non-associated chains. Presence/absence analyses assumed roughly uniform sequencing depth across donors, an assumption that may not hold. According to a later analysis, most CMV-associated TCR beta chains appeared to be HLA-restricted, and the HLA associations seemed to be driven largely by CMV exposure. In a later genetic analysis, fewer N-insertions in productive TCRs were reported among donors in an Asian-associated ancestry cluster than the roughly 640-donor mean. The 87-base-pair reads could not distinguish some IMGT-functional V segments, including TRBV6-2 and TRBV6-3, so those segments were excluded.

Libraries were constructed by the immunoSEQ multiplex PCR assay. The multiplex PCR relied on a mix of 60 forward primers for TCR Vbeta segments and 13 reverse primers for TCR Jbeta segments. The CDR3 region of rearranged TCR beta genes was amplified from genomic DNA with a multiplex PCR assay. The amplified TCR beta libraries were sequenced on the Illumina HiSeq System as 87-base-pair reads. In the original analysis: A later analysis counted about 80 million unique TCR beta chains across the 650 to 800 repertoires, and some 11 million of these chains were shared by at least two donors. Raw reads were error-corrected and collapsed into unique sequences by a nearest-neighbor algorithm in which closely related sequences were merged to remove PCR and sequencing errors. To assign V, D and J gene segments, CDR3 sequences were aligned to IMGT reference sequences. For a sequence to be retained, a match of at least six nucleotides to both a V gene segment and a J gene segment was required. A rearrangement was called productive if the CDR3 had no stop codons and remained in frame with V and J, and every other rearrangement was called non-productive. CDR3 was defined according to IMGT convention as the region running from the second conserved V-encoded cysteine to the conserved J-encoded phenylalanine. In an earlier analysis of more than 550 of the donors, sequences lacking an unambiguous match to a single V gene segment were excluded. An earlier analysis of about 600 of the donors called V segments functional above 56.7% productive rearrangements and segregating when the between-donor standard deviation exceeded 5%. A statistical classification framework was built for diagnosing cytomegalovirus status from the catalog of TCR beta chain sequences. A later analysis assigned V and J genes by comparing TCR nucleotide sequences with IMGT/GENE-DB human TR gene sequences. The TCRdist pipeline was used in a later analysis to assign CDR3 sequences and most-parsimonious VDJ recombination scenarios. A later analysis defined each TCR beta chain by its CDR3 amino acid sequence plus V-gene family, and excluded reads lacking a unique V-gene family. To address suspected cross-contamination and a sequencing artifact, a later analysis removed 592 highly shared, low-generation-probability nucleotide sequences. In a later analysis, a clonal expansion index was calculated for each public chain from normalized within-repertoire ranks of inferred template counts. In a later analysis, generation probabilities were computed with a VDJ recombination model fitted to out-of-frame rearrangements, and the resulting probabilities were checked against IGoR. A later analysis scored TCR-TCR, TCR-HLA and TCR-CMV co-occurrence with hypergeometric tests, applying a repertoire-size bias correction to TCR pairs. To estimate false discovery rates, a later analysis permuted the HLA or CMV assignments 20 times. A later analysis grouped co-occurring TCRs with DBSCAN, adding TCRdist sequence similarity when clustering within HLA-allele-positive subsets. Repertoires with fewer than 30,000 or more than 120,000 public chains were left out of co-occurrence clustering, as were several repertoires with anomalous nucleotide sharing. The table comes from immuneACCESS by way of TCRdb, which keeps in-frame sequences with V and J called. Part of the clones is missing from these tables; in studies checked, under half for an unresolved V gene and the rest for unknown reasons. D and trimming were read from the DNA, whereas the V and J calls and clone size are those reported in that table. The sample table records 150,000 to 200,000 clones; roughly 80% of these occur just once. In total, the top ten clones hold 1.5% of the sample.

CDR3 length: 17 amino acids, cysteine to phenylalanine. Of all the DNA, just the CDR3 is kept, 51 bases in frame from base 1. The sample taken for sequencing was PBMCs. The sequence is built from TRBV1 and TRBJ1-2. TRBV1 is a listed pseudogene. This TCR came from a girl aged 5-17 years in good health and CMV-seropositive. The DNA sequence follows: TGCACCAGCAGCCAAGCCCGGGACTTACCGCAGGGCTATGGCTACACCTTC. Translated, this is CTSSQARDLPQGYGYTF.